This T cell receptor beta chain was identified during a study of CD8 T cells in Susac syndrome. The germline CDR1 and CDR2 sequences are SQVTM and ANQGSEA. Trimming took off 5 bases at V and 0 bases at J, with 13 bases between the two ends. The CDR3 totals 14 residues. With random hexamers, reverse transcription was performed on about 0.5 to 1 ug of RNA. TCR beta CDR3 was amplified by immunoSEQ multiplex PCR. This amplification extended across 54 Vbeta and 13 Jbeta segments. TCRdb re-called the immunoSEQ multiplex PCR reads with MiXCR, one entry per CDR3 protein. The table has roughly 180,000 distinct CDR3 sequences, approximately 93% seen once; the top ten hold approximately 0.094%. Relapsing-remitting disease, either stable or active, was present in the treatment-naive patients who were the multiple sclerosis controls. TEMRA cells were enriched by FACS, and CD4+ and CD8+ T cells were negatively isolated.

The origin of this receptor is a human donor with multiple sclerosis. Sequences were obtained from CD4+ T cells from PBMCs. The chain is built from TRBV29-1 and TRBJ1-1; D unresolved. The DNA of the CDR3 is TGCAGCGTTAGGACGGGGAACATGAACACTGAAGCTTTCTTT. This translates into CSVRTGNMNTEAFF. Together with reference TRBV29-1 and TRBJ1-1, the CDR3 gives the full variable domain: SAVISQKPSRDICQRGTSLTIQCQVDSQVTMMFWYRQQPGQSLTLIATANQGSEATYESGFVIDKFPISRPNLTFSTLTVSNMSPEDSSIYLCSVRTGNMNTEAFFGQGTRLTVV.